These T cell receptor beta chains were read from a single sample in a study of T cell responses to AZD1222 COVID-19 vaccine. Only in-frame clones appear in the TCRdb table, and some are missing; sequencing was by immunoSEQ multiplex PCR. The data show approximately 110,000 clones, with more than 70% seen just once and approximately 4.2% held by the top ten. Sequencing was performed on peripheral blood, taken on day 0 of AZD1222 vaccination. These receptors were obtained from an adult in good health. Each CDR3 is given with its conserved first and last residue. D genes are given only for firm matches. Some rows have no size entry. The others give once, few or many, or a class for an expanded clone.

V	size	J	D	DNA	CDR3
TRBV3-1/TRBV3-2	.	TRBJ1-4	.	TGTGCCAGCAGCCAGAGAGGGAATGAAAAACTGTTTTTT	CASSQRGNEKLFF
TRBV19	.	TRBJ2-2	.	TGTGCCAGTACTGTGGAGGGATTGGGCACCGGGGAGCTGTTTTTT	CASTVEGLGTGELFF
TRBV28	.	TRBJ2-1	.	TGTGCCAGCAGAGGGTACGGGAGCCAGCAGTTCTTC	CASRGYGSQQFF
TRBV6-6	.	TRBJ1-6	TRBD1	TGTGCCAGCAGTTACGAGGGGGCTGTTGATTCACCCCTCCACTTT	CASSYEGAVDSPLHF
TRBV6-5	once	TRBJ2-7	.	TGTGCCAGCAGGCCCCCAGTACAGGGTTACGAGCAGTACTTC	CASRPPVQGYEQYF
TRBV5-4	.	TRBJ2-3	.	TGTGCCAGCAGCTTGGAAACGTCGAGGAGCACAGATACGCAGTATTTT	CASSLETSRSTDTQYF
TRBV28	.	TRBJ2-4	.	TGTGCCAGCAGTTTAGAGGGCAAAAACATTCAGTACTTC	CASSLEGKNIQYF
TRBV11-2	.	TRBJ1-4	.	TGTGCCAGCACCCGGACGGAAAATGAAAAACTGTTTTTT	CASTRTENEKLFF
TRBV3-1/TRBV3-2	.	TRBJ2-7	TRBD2	TGTGCCAGCAGCCAATTTGGGACTAGCCGCGAGCAGTACTTC	CASSQFGTSREQYF
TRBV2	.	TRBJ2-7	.	TGTGCCAGCAGTGGACAGTTAGAGGGAGAGCAGTACTTC	CASSGQLEGEQYF
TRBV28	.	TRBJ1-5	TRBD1	TGTGCCAGCAAAGGACAGGGTGAGTCTCAGCCCCAGCATTTT	CASKGQGESQPQHF
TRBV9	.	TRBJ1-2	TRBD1	TGTGCCAGCAGCGTTTCAGGGGGCACCGGCTACACCTTC	CASSVSGGTGYTF
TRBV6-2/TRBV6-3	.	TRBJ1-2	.	TGTGCCAGCAGTTACAATTCGGACGGGTACTATGGCTACACCTTC	CASSYNSDGYYGYTF
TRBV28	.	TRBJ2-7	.	TGTGCCAGCAGTTCATCGGGACATTGGAGCTCCTACGAGCAGTACTTC	CASSSSGHWSSYEQYF
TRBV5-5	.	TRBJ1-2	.	TGTGCCAGCAGCCCGGCGTGGTCAAACTATGGCTACACCTTC	CASSPAWSNYGYTF
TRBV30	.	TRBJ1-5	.	TGTGCCTGGAGTGTCGGACAGCATTTTCAGCCCCAGCATTTT	CAWSVGQHFQPQHF
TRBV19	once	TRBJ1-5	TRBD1	TGTGCCAGTAGTATCCAGGGGGATCAGCCCCAGCATTTT	CASSIQGDQPQHF
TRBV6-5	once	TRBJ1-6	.	TGTGCCAGCAGTTACCGGGGCGGCAGGGCAGATTCACCCCTCCACTTT	CASSYRGGRADSPLHF
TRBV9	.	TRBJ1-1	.	TGTGCCAGCAGCGTAGTGTCGAACACTGAAGCTTTCTTT	CASSVVSNTEAFF
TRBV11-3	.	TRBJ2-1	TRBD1	TGTGCCAGCAGCCTACAGGGGACCGGGGCCGAGCAGTTCTTC	CASSLQGTGAEQFF
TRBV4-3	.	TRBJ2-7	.	TGCGCCAGCAGCCCCCCGAGCAGGCCAGCCGAGCAGTACTTC	CASSPPSRPAEQYF
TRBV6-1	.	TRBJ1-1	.	TGTGCCAGCAGTGAAGGGTACACTGAAGCTTTCTTT	CASSEGYTEAFF
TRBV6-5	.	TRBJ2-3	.	TGTGCCAGCAGTTACTTGGGACTTAGCACAGATACGCAGTATTTT	CASSYLGLSTDTQYF
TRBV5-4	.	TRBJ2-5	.	TGTGCCAGCAGCTCCGGGACGGTGAGGGAGACCCAGTACTTC	CASSSGTVRETQYF
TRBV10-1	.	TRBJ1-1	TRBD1	TGCGCCAGCAGTGCGGACAGGGGGCCCTTTAGGACTGAAGCTTTCTTT	CASSADRGPFRTEAFF
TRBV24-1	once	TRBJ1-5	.	TGTGCCACCGGGACTAACAGGCTAGGACAGCCCCAGCATTTT	CATGTNRLGQPQHF
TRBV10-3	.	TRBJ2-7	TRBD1	TGTGCCACAAGAGTTACCGGGACAGCCTACGAGCAGTACTTC	CATRVTGTAYEQYF
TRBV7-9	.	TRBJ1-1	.	TGTGCCAGCACCGAAACTGGGAACACTGAAGCTTTCTTT	CASTETGNTEAFF
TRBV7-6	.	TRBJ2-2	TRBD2	TGTGCCAGCAGCTTGAGGCTAGCGGATAACACCGGGGAGCTGTTTTTT	CASSLRLADNTGELFF
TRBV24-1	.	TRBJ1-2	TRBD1	TGTGCCACCAGTGAGACCGGCACAGGGGGTGGCTACACCTTC	CATSETGTGGGYTF
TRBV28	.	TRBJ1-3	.	TGTGCCAGCAGTTTAGGTGGGACAACGGCGGGAAACACCATATATTTT	CASSLGGTTAGNTIYF
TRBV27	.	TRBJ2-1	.	TGTGCCAGCAGTTTAGCGCTAAGCCGAAAAAATGAGCAGTTCTTC	CASSLALSRKNEQFF
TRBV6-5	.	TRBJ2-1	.	TGTGCCACTCCTCCCCGTCCAGAGCAGTTCTTC	CATPPRPEQFF
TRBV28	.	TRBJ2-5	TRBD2	TGTGCCAGCAGCCTAGGCATTGATAGCGGGCTGGGGGAGACCCAGTACTTC	CASSLGIDSGLGETQYF
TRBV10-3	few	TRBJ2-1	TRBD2	TGTGCCATCAGCGGGGGAGGGTCCTACAATGAGCAGTTCTTC	CAISGGGSYNEQFF
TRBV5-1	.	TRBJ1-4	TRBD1	TGCGCCAGCAGCCAGGGGACAGGGTATGAAAAACTGTTTTTT	CASSQGTGYEKLFF
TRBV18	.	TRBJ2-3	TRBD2	TGTGCCAGCTCACCACAGCTAGCGGGGGCATCAGATACGCAGTATTTT	CASSPQLAGASDTQYF
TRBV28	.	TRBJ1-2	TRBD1	TGTGCCAGCAGTTTCCAGGGGGCGGGCTTCTATGGCTACACCTTC	CASSFQGAGFYGYTF
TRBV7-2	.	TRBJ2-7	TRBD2	TGTGCCAGCAGCAAACGACTAGCGGGGGGAATAGCGGTCGAGCAGTACTTC	CASSKRLAGGIAVEQYF
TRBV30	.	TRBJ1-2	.	TGTGCCTGGACCATTAACTATGGCTACACCTTC	CAWTINYGYTF
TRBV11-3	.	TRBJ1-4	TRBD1	TGTGCCAGCAGAGGAGCCGGGACAGCCAAGGATGGAGGCGAAAAACTGTTTTTT	CASRGAGTAKDGGEKLFF
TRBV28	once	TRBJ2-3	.	TGTGCCAGCACAGCCTTTGAGAATACGCAGTATTTT	CASTAFENTQYF
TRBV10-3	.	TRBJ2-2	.	TGTGCCATCAGTGAGTCGACTCTTGGAGTCCTAGACACCGGGGAGCTGTTTTTT	CAISESTLGVLDTGELFF